This T cell receptor (beta chain) was sequenced during a study of blood T cell repertoires in COVID-19. Across the whole study: Samples taken during acute and convalescent COVID-19 were collected in the United States, Italy and Spain. Sample material is recorded as cDNA or gDNA derived from T cells, B-cell-depleted T cells, or PBMCs.

The CDR3 loop spans 14 amino acids. CDR1 and CDR2 from the germline V gene are SNHLY and FYNNEI. Losses at the gene ends were 8 bases for V and 4 bases for J; bases not matched to a gene: 2. How the authors handled the data: Estimation of nucleated cell counts relied on the amplification of reference gene primers. Profiled with immunoSEQ multiplex PCR; TCRdb holds only in-frame clones, not every one. The V and J calls and clone size come from that table; D and trimming were worked out from the DNA. The repertoire holds approximately 68,000 clones, with 80% to 90% as singletons. The specimen was peripheral blood. The TCR comes from a man aged 70 or older with active or convalescent COVID-19. This chain uses TRBV2 with TRBJ2-1, with TRBD2 matching over 13 bases. The CDR3 sequence is CASVTSGRYNEQFF. CDR3 DNA sequence: TGTGCCAGCGTGACTAGCGGGAGGTACAATGAGCAGTTCTTC.